There are many counts of the clone carrying this T cell receptor beta chain. As yet, its antigen is unknown. This record belongs to a study of T cells in Graves' hyperthyroidism and ophthalmopathy. At the level of the study: Before any treatment, at initial diagnosis, peripheral blood was collected. Overall study findings and caveats: Researchers report that a 13 V-J model separated ophthalmopathy from stable hyperthyroidism.

Thyroid ultrasound, orbital computed tomography, clinical symptoms, and serum thyroxine and TRAb underpinned diagnoses. This sample holds PBMCs from 8 to 10 ml fresh peripheral blood. Amplification yielded TCR beta CDR3 regions, with RNA transcripts as the source. The TCR CDR3 was amplified in a first-round RT-PCR using the HTBI primer set. TCRdb re-called the multiplex PCR reads through MiXCR, storing one row per CDR3 protein. Of about 740,000 distinct CDR3 sequences in the sample, less than 15% were seen once. This receptor was taken from a woman between 18 and 29 years old with Graves' hyperthyroidism. The sequenced sample consisted of blood.

The CDR3, as DNA: TGTGCCAGTAAGACCGGGACAGCGCATCATCAGCCCCAGCATTTT. Amino acid sequence: CASKTGTAHHQPQHF. The chain carries TRBV19 and TRBJ1-5; 7 nucleotides match TRBD1. The junction had 11 bases not matched to a gene; V was cut back by 7 bases and J by 5 bases. CDR3 length: 15 amino acids. Per germline, CDR1 LNHDA and CDR2 SQIVND (reference sequence). Complete variable domain (other parts from reference TRBV19 and TRBJ1-5): DGGITQSPKYLFRKEGQNVTLSCEQNLNHDAMYWYRQDPGQGLRLIYYSQIVNDFQKGDIAEGYSVSREKKESFPLTVTSAQKNPTAFYLCASKTGTAHHQPQHFGDGTRLSIL.